Here is one TCR beta chain with its context. Its target is unknown. Researchers built TCR beta libraries using quantitative 5'-RACE with molecular barcodes. TCRdb re-called the 5' RACE reads with MiXCR, one entry per CDR3 protein. This sample has 350,000 to 550,000 distinct CDR3 sequences, with roughly a quarter found just once. The sample comes from a study of CD8 T cells in ankylosing spondylitis. This CDR3 has 13 residues. Per germline, CDR1 LGHNA and CDR2 YNFKEQ. Trimming shortened V by 0 bases and J by 7 bases, and 6 bases separated the two germline ends. Study findings and constraints: Prior work had noted some motif variants in reactive arthritis blood and synovial fluid. Disease-linked clones were reportedly significantly enriched in matched ankylosing spondylitis synovial fluid. In ankylosing spondylitis blood, a motif of seven to nine highly homologous TCR beta variants appeared characteristic.

The gene calls are TRBV4-2 and TRBJ1-4; D is uncertain. Sample: blood, either unsorted or a sorted T cell fraction (not recorded which). The source of this sequence is a male donor with ankylosing spondylitis. CDR3 residues: CASSQEGAEKLFF. CDR3 nucleotides: TGTGCCAGCAGCCAAGAAGGCGCTGAAAAACTGTTTTTT.